A selection of T cell receptor beta chains follows, all from one sample in a study of blood T cell repertoires in COVID-19. Sequencing used immunoSEQ multiplex PCR; TCRdb keeps in-frame clones, though not all of them. The table has approximately 200,000 clones, approximately 79% seen once. The sequenced sample was peripheral blood. The receptor set was obtained from a human donor in a cohort sampled during active COVID-19. Both conserved end residues are part of each CDR3. A D gene is named only where the DNA matches it firmly. Part of the rows lack a size; the others show once, few, many or a class for expanded clones.

>TRBV6-4|17|TRBJ2-1|TRBD2|.
CASSGASGSSSYNEQFF
TGTGCCAGCAGTGGTGCTAGCGGGTCTAGCTCCTACAATGAGCAGTTCTTC
>TRBV9|16|TRBJ2-6|.|.
CASSGRQVSGANVLTF
TGTGCCAGCAGCGGGAGACAGGTCTCTGGGGCCAACGTCCTGACTTTC
>TRBV2|14|TRBJ1-5|TRBD1|.
CASSPRQGNQPQHF
TGTGCCAGCAGCCCAAGACAGGGGAATCAGCCCCAGCATTTT
>TRBV24-1|16|TRBJ2-3|.|.
CATSDLAGIVGDTQYF
TGTGCCACCAGTGATTTGGCGGGAATAGTAGGAGATACGCAGTATTTT
>TRBV28|17|TRBJ1-5|TRBD1|.
CASSTNRDRYSNQPQHF
TGTGCCAGCAGTACCAACCGGGACAGGTATAGCAATCAGCCCCAGCATTTT
>TRBV7-2|15|TRBJ1-5|TRBD1|few
CASSLAGTGNQPQHF
TGTGCCAGCAGCTTGGCCGGGACAGGCAATCAGCCCCAGCATTTT
>TRBV21-1|15|TRBJ1-4|.|few
CASSAGTGVNEKLFF
TGTGCCAGCAGCGCCGGGACAGGCGTCAATGAAAAACTGTTTTTT
>TRBV12-3/TRBV12-4|13|TRBJ1-1|.|.
CASSLNSNTEAFF
TGTGCCAGCAGTTTAAACAGCAACACTGAAGCTTTCTTT
>TRBV19|14|TRBJ1-1|TRBD1|.
CASSPTGTERGAFF
TGTGCCAGTAGTCCCACCGGGACAGAGAGGGGAGCTTTCTTT
>TRBV15|16|TRBJ2-3|.|.
CATSRARDLGTDTQYF
TGTGCCACCAGCAGAGCTCGGGACTTGGGTACAGATACGCAGTATTTT
>TRBV7-3|14|TRBJ2-1|TRBD1|.
CASSRQGPMREQFF
TGTGCCAGCAGCCGACAGGGGCCCATGAGGGAGCAGTTCTTC
>TRBV10-3|14|TRBJ2-7|TRBD1|.
CAIRGTVSSYEQYF
TGTGCCATCAGGGGGACAGTATCCTCCTACGAGCAGTACTTC
>TRBV5-5|13|TRBJ2-5|TRBD1|.
CASSLRQGESQYF
TGTGCCAGCAGCCTTCGACAGGGGGAGTCCCAGTACTTC
>TRBV5-1|16|TRBJ1-4|TRBD1|.
CASSPGQGASYEKLFF
TGCGCCAGCAGCCCGGGACAGGGGGCGAGTTATGAAAAACTGTTTTTT
>TRBV7-6|13|TRBJ1-2|.|.
CASSLERTGGYTF
TGTGCCAGCAGCTTAGAACGGACGGGAGGCTACACCTTC
>TRBV27|12|TRBJ2-3|.|.
CASSPGTDTQYF
TGTGCCAGCAGCCCAGGGACAGATACGCAGTATTTT
>TRBV3-1/TRBV3-2|16|TRBJ1-6|TRBD1|few
CASSQSSGTVNSPLHF
TGTGCCAGCAGCCAGTCCTCCGGGACAGTAAATTCACCCCTCCACTTT
>TRBV15|16|TRBJ1-5|.|few
CATSRDYGESNQPQHF
TGTGCCACCAGCAGAGATTACGGGGAGAGCAATCAGCCCCAGCATTTT
>TRBV7-2|15|TRBJ2-5|.|.
CASSLARAAGETQYF
TGTGCCAGCAGCTTAGCGCGGGCGGCTGGAGAGACCCAGTACTTC
>TRBV9|12|TRBJ1-6|.|once
CASSETGSPLHF
TGTGCCAGCAGCGAAACAGGTTCACCCCTCCACTTT
>TRBV27|15|TRBJ2-7|TRBD1|once
CASSFQGAGTYEQYF
TGTGCCAGCAGTTTTCAGGGGGCGGGCACCTACGAGCAGTACTTC
>TRBV9|13|TRBJ2-5|.|.
CASSATSQETQYF
TGTGCCAGCAGCGCGACATCTCAAGAGACCCAGTACTTC
>TRBV7-2|14|TRBJ2-5|.|.
CASSLAGTRETQYF
TGTGCCAGCAGCTTAGCCGGGACAAGAGAGACCCAGTACTTC
>TRBV6-5|13|TRBJ1-5|TRBD1|.
CASRTGNNQPQHF
TGTGCCAGCAGGACAGGGAATAATCAGCCCCAGCATTTT
>TRBV4-2|18|TRBJ2-1|TRBD2|.
CASSQGPGLAGGVNEQFF
TGTGCCAGCAGCCAAGGGCCTGGACTAGCGGGAGGTGTGAATGAGCAGTTCTTC
>TRBV5-6|14|TRBJ2-7|.|.
CASSLFGVFYEQYF
TGTGCCAGCAGCTTGTTCGGGGTCTTCTACGAGCAGTACTTC
>TRBV28|17|TRBJ2-7|.|.
CASSRLSFRVVRHEQYF
TGTGCCAGCAGTCGACTCAGTTTCAGGGTCGTGAGGCACGAGCAGTACTTC
>TRBV7-9|16|TRBJ1-4|TRBD1|.
CASSHPGQLSNEKLFF
TGTGCCAGCAGCCACCCGGGACAGCTTAGTAATGAAAAACTGTTTTTT
>TRBV7-9|12|TRBJ1-2|.|.
CASSLDTYGYTF
TGTGCCAGCAGCTTAGACACGTATGGCTACACCTTC
>TRBV5-6|16|TRBJ2-7|TRBD2|once
CASSPPPGLAGVGVHF
TGTGCCAGCAGTCCGCCGCCGGGACTAGCGGGAGTCGGCGTCCACTTC
>TRBV28|15|TRBJ2-7|TRBD1|.
CASNNPGQVSYEQYF
TGTGCCAGCAATAATCCCGGACAGGTCTCCTACGAGCAGTACTTC
>TRBV4-2|14|TRBJ1-1|.|.
CASSQGGGGTEAFF
TGTGCCAGCAGCCAAGGGGGAGGAGGGACTGAAGCTTTCTTT
>TRBV25-1|14|TRBJ1-1|.|.
CASSVGQKNTEAFF
TGTGCCAGCAGTGTCGGACAAAAGAACACTGAAGCTTTCTTT
>TRBV18|14|TRBJ1-6|.|few
CASSPATGWKPLHF
TGTGCCAGCTCACCGGCAACAGGGTGGAAACCCCTCCACTTT
>TRBV19|14|TRBJ1-1|TRBD1|.
CASSSGTGGTEAFF
TGTGCCAGTAGCTCCGGGACAGGGGGCACTGAAGCTTTCTTT
>TRBV29-1|13|TRBJ1-5|TRBD1|.
CSVTGGASQPQHF
TGCAGCGTTACAGGGGGCGCCAGCCAGCCCCAGCATTTT